This TCR beta chain stems from a study of T cell changes during pregnancy in multiple sclerosis. Generated by immunoSEQ multiplex PCR, the TCRdb table keeps only in-frame clones and is missing some. The sample consists of 30,000 to 40,000 clones, about 90% of them appearing once. In regard to this clone: The germline gene is not matched at one end of the junction; a read error may be the cause.

The sample was CD4+ T cells from peripheral blood mononuclear cells, taken in the third trimester of pregnancy. The sequence was collected from a female donor in good health, enrolled as a control in a pregnancy study.

CDR3 in DNA: TGTGCCAGCAGTGAACAACTAGCGGGAGGAGGGGGTACCTTAAAAACATTCAGTCACTTC. Residues: CASSEQLAGGGGTLKTFSHF. The chain links TRBV6-1 to TRBJ2-4; 12 nucleotides line up with TRBD2. The CDR3 is made up of 20 amino acids. CDR1 is MNHNS, CDR2 SASEGT, per germline.